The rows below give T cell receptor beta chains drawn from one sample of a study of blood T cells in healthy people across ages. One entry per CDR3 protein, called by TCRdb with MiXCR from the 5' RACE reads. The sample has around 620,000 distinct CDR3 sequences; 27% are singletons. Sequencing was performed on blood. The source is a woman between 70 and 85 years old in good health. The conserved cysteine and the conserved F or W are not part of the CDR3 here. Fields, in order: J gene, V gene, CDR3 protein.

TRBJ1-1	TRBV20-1	SAYSTGIGNTEAF
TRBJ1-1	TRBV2	ASSGRGDTEAF
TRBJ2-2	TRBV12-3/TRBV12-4	ASQKTGFGGELF
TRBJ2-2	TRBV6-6	ASGLSTGELF
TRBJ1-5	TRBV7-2	ASSLQGLGNQPQH
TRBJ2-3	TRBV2	ASTIRTRASGAGDTQY
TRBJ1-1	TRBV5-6	ASSRGQAGE
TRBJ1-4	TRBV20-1	SARMFRDPEKLF
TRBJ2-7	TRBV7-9	ASSLSEGFEQY
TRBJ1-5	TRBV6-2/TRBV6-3	ASRKRAASRWPQH
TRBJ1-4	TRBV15	ATSGTGGKLF